The 10 T cell receptor beta chains below come from one sample, sequenced in a study of blood T cell repertoires in COVID-19. Repertoires were generated with immunoSEQ multiplex PCR, while TCRdb's copy carries only in-frame clones and drops some. The repertoire includes 310,000 or so clones, over 75% of them detected once, and 1% sits in the top ten. The sample taken for sequencing was peripheral blood. All receptors come from a man in his forties or fifties with active or convalescent COVID-19.

The genes are TRBV7-8 and TRBJ1-2; D uncertain. The V end was cut by 0 bases, the J end by 4 bases, with 6 bases between. Germline CDR1 and CDR2: SGHVS and FQNEAQ. CDR3 size: 13 residues. The CDR3 nucleotides read TGTGCCAGCAGCTTAGCTGGGAGCTATGGCTACACCTTC. Amino acid sequence: CASSLAGSYGYTF. The full variable domain, completed using reference TRBV7-8 and TRBJ1-2, is GAGVSQSPRYKVAKRGQDVALRCDPISGHVSLFWYQQALGQGPEFLTYFQNEAQLDKSGLPSDRFFAERPEGSVSTLKIQRTQQEDSAVYLCASSLAGSYGYTFGSGTRLTVV.

The chain recombines TRBV4-3 with TRBJ2-5; D is unresolved. The CDR3 extends over 15 amino acids. V lost 0 bases, J lost 2 bases, and 10 bases lay in between. Germline loops: CDR1 LGHNA, CDR2 YSLEER. The CDR3 loop reads CASSQDGRIQETQYF. The DNA for the CDR3 is TGCGCCAGCAGCCAAGATGGCAGAATTCAAGAGACCCAGTACTTC.

This chain uses TRBV28 with TRBJ2-3; TRBD1 matches at 7 bases. The CDR3 loop spans 16 amino acids. The trim removed 2 bases at V and 10 bases at J, leaving 15 bases unmatched. Per germline, CDR1 MDHEN and CDR2 SYDVKM. Here the CDR3 reads CASSLMGEPLRGPQYF. CDR3 nucleotide sequence: TGTGCCAGCAGTTTAATGGGAGAGCCTCTGAGGGGGCCGCAGTATTTT.

This chain uses TRBV6-5 with TRBJ1-1; 9 bases are a match to TRBD1. From germline, CDR1 is MNHEY and CDR2 SVGAGI. V lost 2 bases, J lost 6 bases, and 7 bases stayed unmatched. This CDR3 is built from 15 residues. CDR3: CASSYGDRVGPEAFF. The CDR3 bases are TGTGCCAGCAGTTACGGGGACAGGGTAGGCCCTGAAGCTTTCTTT.

This rearrangement joins TRBV5-1 to TRBJ1-2; D unclear. Germline-derived CDR1 and CDR2 are SGHRS and YFSETQ. V lost 4 bases and J lost 4, with 11 bases in between. The CDR3 sequence is 13 residues long. The CDR3 DNA sequence: TGCGCCAGCAGCAGCGAGTCGTTCTATGGCTACACCTTC. The encoded protein is CASSSESFYGYTF.

The CDR3 here is CASSTGASREQYF. CDR3 sequence (DNA): TGTGCCAGCAGTACAGGGGCCTCGCGTGAGCAGTACTTC. The chain joins TRBV7-2 to TRBJ2-7, with 7 nucleotides matching TRBD1. The J segment lost 7 bases and the V segment lost 6 bases, leaving 9 bases of the junction unmatched. The germline CDR1 and CDR2 sequences are SGHTA and FQGNSA. The CDR3 covers 13 residues.

The V and J genes are TRBV19 and TRBJ2-7; TRBD1 might be the D (6 bases). The CDR3 is 13 residues long. Looked up from germline, CDR1 is LNHDA and CDR2 is SQIVND (reference sequence). The V gene lost 6 bases and the J gene lost 3 bases, with 12 bases spanning the gap. The CDR3 is CASSRDKRYEQYF. DNA of the CDR3: TGTGCCAGTAGCCGGGACAAGCGCTACGAGCAGTACTTC.

The V gene is TRBV29-1, the J gene TRBJ1-2, with 9 bases lining up with TRBD1. V was clipped by 4 bases and J by 7 bases; unmatched bases: 4. The germline gives CDR1 SQVTM, CDR2 ANQGSEA. This CDR3 is built from 12 residues. CDR3 in amino acids: CSVAGQGSGYTF. As DNA, the CDR3 is TGCAGCGTTGCGGGACAGGGAAGTGGCTACACCTTC. Drawing the rest from reference TRBV29-1 and TRBJ1-2, the complete variable domain is SAVISQKPSRDICQRGTSLTIQCQVDSQVTMMFWYRQQPGQSLTLIATANQGSEATYESGFVIDKFPISRPNLTFSTLTVSNMSPEDSSIYLCSVAGQGSGYTFGSGTRLTVV.

The chain uses TRBV11-2 and TRBJ2-5, with TRBD1 as a possible D gene (6 bases). There are 15 residues in the CDR3. The V end lost 4 bases, the J end lost 1 base, and 13 bases lay between the germline ends. Germline-derived CDR1 and CDR2 are SGHAT and FQNNGV. This chain's CDR3 is CASSSRTGSQETQYF. DNA for the CDR3: TGTGCCAGCAGCTCGAGAACAGGGTCCCAAGAGACCCAGTACTTC.

The chain carries TRBV10-3 and TRBJ2-1, with 8 positions matching TRBD1. This CDR3 is built from 15 residues. Trimming took 4 bases from V and 5 from J; bases not matched to a gene: 7. Germline V lookup: CDR1 ENHRY, CDR2 SYGVKD. The CDR3 is CAISGGTGDDNEQFF. The CDR3 bases are TGTGCCATCAGTGGCGGGACAGGAGATGACAATGAGCAGTTCTTC.